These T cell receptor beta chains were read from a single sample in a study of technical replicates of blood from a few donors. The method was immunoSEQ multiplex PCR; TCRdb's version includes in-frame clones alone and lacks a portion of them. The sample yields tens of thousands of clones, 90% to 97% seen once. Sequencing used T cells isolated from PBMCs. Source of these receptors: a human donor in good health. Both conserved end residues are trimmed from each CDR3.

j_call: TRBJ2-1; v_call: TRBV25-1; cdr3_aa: ASSEWTGAGYNEQF
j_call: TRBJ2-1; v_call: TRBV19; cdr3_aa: ASSIGSGLLYNEQF
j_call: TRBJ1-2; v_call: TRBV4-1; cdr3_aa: ASSQESTGRYGYT
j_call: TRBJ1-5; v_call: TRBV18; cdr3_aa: ASSPGGGNQPQH
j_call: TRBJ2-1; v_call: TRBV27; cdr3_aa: ASRRAPSFEWGLVRHEQF
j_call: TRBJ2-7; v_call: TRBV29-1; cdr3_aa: SVELAGVPPVYEQY
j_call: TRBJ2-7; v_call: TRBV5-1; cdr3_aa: ASREGQTVEQY
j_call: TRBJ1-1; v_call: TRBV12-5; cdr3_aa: ASGPQTAGRTEAF
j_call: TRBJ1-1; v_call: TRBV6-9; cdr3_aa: ASSFSRETEAF
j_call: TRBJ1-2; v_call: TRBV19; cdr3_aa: ASSSPMDSYYGYT
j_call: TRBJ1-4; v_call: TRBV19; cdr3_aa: ASSPPRGEVLF
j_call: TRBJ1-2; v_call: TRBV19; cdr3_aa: ASLPGQGTLAYGYT
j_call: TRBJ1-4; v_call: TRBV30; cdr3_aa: AWSVWDRAAGELF
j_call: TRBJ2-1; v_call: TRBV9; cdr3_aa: ASSATGLGYNEQF
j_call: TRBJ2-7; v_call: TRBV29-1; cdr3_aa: SFQTTGAYEQY
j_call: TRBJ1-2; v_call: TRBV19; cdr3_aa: ASMGQTKATYGYT
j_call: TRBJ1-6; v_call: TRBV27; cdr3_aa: ASSSSAGTGDNSPLH
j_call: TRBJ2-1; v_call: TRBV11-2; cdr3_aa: ASSLRTSLLSSYNEQF
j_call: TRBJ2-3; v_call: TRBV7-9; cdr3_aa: ASSLLTGLAGPTDTQY
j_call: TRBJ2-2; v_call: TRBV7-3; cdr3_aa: ASSLTGQYGELF
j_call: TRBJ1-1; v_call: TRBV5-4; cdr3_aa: ASSYPNTEAF
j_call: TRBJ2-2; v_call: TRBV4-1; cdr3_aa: ASSSTSGTTANTGELF
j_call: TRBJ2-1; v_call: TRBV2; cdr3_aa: ASSSGYGQF
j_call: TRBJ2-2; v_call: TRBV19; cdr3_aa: ATVGQGVLSGELF
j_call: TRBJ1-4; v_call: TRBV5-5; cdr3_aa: ASSLVLRERDEKLF
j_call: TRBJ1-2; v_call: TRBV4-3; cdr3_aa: ASGSGLSKYGYT
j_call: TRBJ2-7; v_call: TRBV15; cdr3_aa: ATSRGAGYTYEQY
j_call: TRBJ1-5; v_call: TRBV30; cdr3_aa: AWSGRGGRRMGNQPQH
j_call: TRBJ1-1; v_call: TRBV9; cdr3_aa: ASSSTSQGLLNTEAF
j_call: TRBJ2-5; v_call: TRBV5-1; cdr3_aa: ASRPTSGRARDQETQY
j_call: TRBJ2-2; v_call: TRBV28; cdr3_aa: ASLRTSISGELF
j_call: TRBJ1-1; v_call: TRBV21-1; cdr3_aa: ASSKQNTEAF
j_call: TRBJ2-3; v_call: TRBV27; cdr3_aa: ASAGLGTDTQY
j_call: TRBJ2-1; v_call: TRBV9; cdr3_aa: ASSVSGTNYNEQF